In its sample, the clone carrying this T cell receptor (beta chain) was seen a few times. What it recognizes is unknown. This sample stems from a study of T cells in Graves' hyperthyroidism and ophthalmopathy. Findings of the study overall: Classification by a 13 V-J model distinguished ophthalmopathy from stable hyperthyroidism. Most thyroid clonotypes expanded above 0.001 were also detected in blood.

Using RNA transcripts as the source, TCR beta CDR3 regions were amplified. Initially, a first-round RT-PCR of the TCR CDR3 employed the HTBI primer set. Each CDR3 protein gets one entry after TCRdb re-called the multiplex PCR reads with MiXCR. The sample holds more than 450,000 distinct CDR3 sequences, just under 20% seen once. This CDR3 comprises 14 residues. Deletions cut 5 bases from V and 3 bases from J, with 13 bases between. Looked up from germline, CDR1 is DFQATT and CDR2 is SNEGSKA (reference sequence). Sequenced input: blood. The rearrangement uses TRBV20-1 and TRBJ1-4; maybe TRBD1 (6 bases). This receptor was taken from a man aged 40-49 years with Graves' ophthalmopathy. The CDR3 DNA reads TGCAGTGCTCCGCACAGGGTTGCTAATGAAAAACTGTTTTTT. Its translation: CSAPHRVANEKLFF.